This TCR beta chain was recovered during a study of blood T cells in healthy people across ages. It was with a sample-barcoded 5' primer and a J-beta primer mix that a second PCR of about 7 to 12 cycles was run. MiXCR, applied by TCRdb to the 5' RACE reads, yields one record per CDR3 protein. This table holds just under 900,000 distinct CDR3 sequences, 25% to 30% found once. The CDR3 runs to 14 residues. V lost 6 bases to trimming and J lost 4 bases, with 15 bases between them. CDR1 MGHDK and CDR2 SYGVNS come from the germline V gene. V gene TRBV25-1 combines with J gene TRBJ1-2; D is unclear. This TCR was recovered from a woman aged 80 or older in good health. The material sequenced was blood. The CDR3 sequence is CASREAGGVYGYTF. The DNA for the CDR3 is TGTGCCAGCAGGGAGGCAGGCGGGGTCTATGGCTACACCTTC.